This TCR beta chain was documented in a study of blood T cell repertoires in COVID-19. Study in general: Samples of COVID-19 (acute and convalescent) were obtained from the United States, Italy and Spain.

Sequencing was performed with immunoSEQ multiplex PCR; in TCRdb, only in-frame clones are kept and a portion is missing. The sample has more than 250,000 clones; 80% to 90% are singletons. The CDR3 sequence is 17 residues long. J lost 1 base, V lost 0 bases, and 8 bases had no gene match. In germline, CDR1 is SGHDT, CDR2 YYEEEE. This clone has more than one count but fewer than ten. The sequenced material came from PBMCs or T cells enriched from blood (not recorded which). J is TRBJ1-1 and V is TRBV5-6; 8 bases map to TRBD1. The receptor was derived from a woman aged 18-29 years who had recovered from COVID-19. CDR3 sequence (DNA): TGTGCCAGCAGCTTGGTAGTTCAGGGGGCTGGGAACACTGAAGCTTTCTTT. The encoded protein is CASSLVVQGAGNTEAFF.